This T cell receptor (beta chain) was captured by sequencing in a study of a mutant IDH1 vaccine in newly diagnosed glioma. Whole-study context: Administration of eight vaccinations to patients took place in weeks 1, 3, 5, 7, 11, 15, 19, 23. Vaccine administration was initiated 4-6 weeks following radiotherapy alone, or with temozolomide cycles. Broader study findings: Pseudoprogression apparently tracked independently of changes in top peripheral T cell clonotypes.

About this clone itself: The antigen remains unidentified.

The CDR3 consists of 15 residues. The germline V gene encodes CDR1 MGHDK and CDR2 SYGVNS. Trimming removed 3 bases from V and 6 bases from J; junction bases left unmatched: 8. The time point: week 5, during vaccination. The investigators gave 300 ug of mutant IDH1 20-mer peptide in each vaccine dose, together with topical imiquimod. The table came from immunoSEQ multiplex PCR; TCRdb's copy has only in-frame clones and leaves some out. Of about 37,000 clones listed, about 80% are singletons. The starting material was PBMCs, obtained from a glioma patient whose treatment included an IDH1 peptide vaccine. The source is a man aged 30-40 years with glioma. The chain couples TRBV25-1 to TRBJ1-2; 9 nucleotides match TRBD1. CDR3 in DNA: TGTGCCAGCAGTGATGTGCTGACAGGGGGTGATGGCTACACCTTC. Its translation is CASSDVLTGGDGYTF.